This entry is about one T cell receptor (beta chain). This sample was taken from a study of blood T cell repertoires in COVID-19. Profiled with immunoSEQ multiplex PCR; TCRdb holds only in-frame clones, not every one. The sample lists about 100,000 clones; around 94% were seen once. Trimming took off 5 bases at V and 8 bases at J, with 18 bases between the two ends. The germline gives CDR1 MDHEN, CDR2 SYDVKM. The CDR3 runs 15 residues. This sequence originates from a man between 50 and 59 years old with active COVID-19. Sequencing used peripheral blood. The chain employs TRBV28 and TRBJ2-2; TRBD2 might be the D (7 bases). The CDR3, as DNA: TGTGCCAGCAGTCCCGGACTAGGGGACATAGGGGAGCTGTTTTTT. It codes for CASSPGLGDIGELFF.